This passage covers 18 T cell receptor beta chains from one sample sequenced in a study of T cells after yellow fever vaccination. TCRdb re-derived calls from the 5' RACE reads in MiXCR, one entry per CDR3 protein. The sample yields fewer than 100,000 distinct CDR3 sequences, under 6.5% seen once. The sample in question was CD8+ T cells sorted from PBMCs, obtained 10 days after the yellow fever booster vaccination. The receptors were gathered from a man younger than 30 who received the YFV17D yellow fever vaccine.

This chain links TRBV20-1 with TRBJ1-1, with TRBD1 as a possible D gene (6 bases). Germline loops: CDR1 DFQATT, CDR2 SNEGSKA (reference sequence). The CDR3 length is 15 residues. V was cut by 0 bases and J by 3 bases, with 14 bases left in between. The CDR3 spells CSARDIQGLDTEAFF. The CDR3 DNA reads TGCAGTGCTAGAGATATCCAGGGGCTGGACACTGAAGCTTTCTTT.

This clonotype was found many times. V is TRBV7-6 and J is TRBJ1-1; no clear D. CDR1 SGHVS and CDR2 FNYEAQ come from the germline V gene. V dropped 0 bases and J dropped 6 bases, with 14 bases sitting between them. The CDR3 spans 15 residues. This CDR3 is CASSLASDSPAEAFF. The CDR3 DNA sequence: TGTGCCAGCAGCTTAGCGAGCGATTCTCCGGCTGAAGCTTTCTTT.

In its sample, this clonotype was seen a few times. The CDR3 reads CSARDGQYEQYV. The CDR3 DNA sequence: TGCAGTGCTAGAGACGGACAGTACGAGCAGTACGTC. V is TRBV20-1 and J is TRBJ2-7; D may be TRBD1 (6 bases). V lost 0 bases and J 4 bases, leaving 7 bases between the germline ends. The CDR3 is made up of 12 amino acids. The germline gives CDR1 DFQATT, CDR2 SNEGSKA (reference sequence).

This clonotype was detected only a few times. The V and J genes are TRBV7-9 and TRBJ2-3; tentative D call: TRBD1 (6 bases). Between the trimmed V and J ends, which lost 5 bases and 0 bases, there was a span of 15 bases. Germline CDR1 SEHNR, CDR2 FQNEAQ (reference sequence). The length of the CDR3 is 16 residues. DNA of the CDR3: TGTGCCAGCAGCCCAGGGGAAGCGGAAAGCACAGATACGCAGTATTTT. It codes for CASSPGEAESTDTQYF. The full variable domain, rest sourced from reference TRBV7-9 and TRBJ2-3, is DTGVSQNPRHKITKRGQNVTFRCDPISEHNRLYWYRQTLGQGPEFLTYFQNEAQLEKSRLLSDRFSAERPKGSFSTLEIQRTEQGDSAMYLCASSPGEAESTDTQYFGPGTRLTVL.

CDR3 loop: CASLGDSGNYEQYF. The CDR3 DNA reads TGTGCCAGCCTGGGGGACAGCGGAAACTACGAGCAGTACTTC. V is TRBV12-3 or TRBV12-4 and J is TRBJ2-7; 7 positions match TRBD1. The V gene end was trimmed by 8 bases and the J gene end by 3 bases; junction bases not matched to a gene: 10. CDR3 length: 14 residues.

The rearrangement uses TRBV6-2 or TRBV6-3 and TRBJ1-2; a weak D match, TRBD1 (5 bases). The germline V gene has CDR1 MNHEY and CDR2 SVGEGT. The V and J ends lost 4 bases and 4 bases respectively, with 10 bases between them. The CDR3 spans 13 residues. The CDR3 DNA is TGTGCCAGCAGTTTTCCGGGGACCTATGGCTACACCTTC. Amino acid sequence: CASSFPGTYGYTF.

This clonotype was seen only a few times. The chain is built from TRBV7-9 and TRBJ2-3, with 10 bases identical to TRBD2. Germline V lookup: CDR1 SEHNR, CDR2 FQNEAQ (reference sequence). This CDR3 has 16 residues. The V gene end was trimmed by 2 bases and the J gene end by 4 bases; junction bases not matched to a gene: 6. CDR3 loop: CASSLSHSGGADTQYF. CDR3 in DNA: TGTGCCAGCAGCTTAAGTCACAGCGGGGGGGCAGATACGCAGTATTTT.

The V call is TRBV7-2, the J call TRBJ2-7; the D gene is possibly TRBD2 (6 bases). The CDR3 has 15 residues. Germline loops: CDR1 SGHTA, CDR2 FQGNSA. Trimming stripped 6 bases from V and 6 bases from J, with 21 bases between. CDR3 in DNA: TGTGCCAGCAGTCCCAGCGGCCGGTGGGGAGGCGAGCAGTACTTC. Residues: CASSPSGRWGGEQYF.

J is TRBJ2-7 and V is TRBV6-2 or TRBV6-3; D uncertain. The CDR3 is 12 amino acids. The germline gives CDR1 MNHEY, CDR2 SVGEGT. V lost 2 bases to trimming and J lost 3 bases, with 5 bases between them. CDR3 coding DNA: TGTGCCAGCAGTTACGCGGTCTACGAGCAGTACTTC. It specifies CASSYAVYEQYF.

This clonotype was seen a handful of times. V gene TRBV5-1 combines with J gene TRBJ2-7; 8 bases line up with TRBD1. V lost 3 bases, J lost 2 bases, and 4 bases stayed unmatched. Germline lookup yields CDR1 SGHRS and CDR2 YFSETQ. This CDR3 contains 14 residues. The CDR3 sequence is CASSYRTGTYEQYF. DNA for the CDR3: TGCGCCAGCAGCTATAGGACAGGGACCTACGAGCAGTACTTC.

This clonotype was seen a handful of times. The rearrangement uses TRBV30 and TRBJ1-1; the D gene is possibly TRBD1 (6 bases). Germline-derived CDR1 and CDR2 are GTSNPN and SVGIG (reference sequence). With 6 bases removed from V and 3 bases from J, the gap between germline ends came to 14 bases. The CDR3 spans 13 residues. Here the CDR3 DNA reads TGTGCCTGCTCCTTAGCAGGGGACACTGAAGCTTTCTTT. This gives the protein CACSLAGDTEAFF.

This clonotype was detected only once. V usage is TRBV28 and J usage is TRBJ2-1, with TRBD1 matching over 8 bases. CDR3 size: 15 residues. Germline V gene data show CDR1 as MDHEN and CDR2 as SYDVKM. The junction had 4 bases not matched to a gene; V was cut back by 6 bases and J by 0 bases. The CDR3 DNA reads TGTGCCAGCAGCCCGGGACAGGTCTCCTACAATGAGCAGTTCTTC. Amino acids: CASSPGQVSYNEQFF. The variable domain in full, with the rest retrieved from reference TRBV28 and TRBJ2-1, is DVKVTQSSRYLVKRTGEKVFLECVQDMDHENMFWYRQDPGLGLRLIYFSYDVKMKEKGDIPEGYSVSREKKERFSLILESASTNQTSMYLCASSPGQVSYNEQFFGPGTRLTVL.

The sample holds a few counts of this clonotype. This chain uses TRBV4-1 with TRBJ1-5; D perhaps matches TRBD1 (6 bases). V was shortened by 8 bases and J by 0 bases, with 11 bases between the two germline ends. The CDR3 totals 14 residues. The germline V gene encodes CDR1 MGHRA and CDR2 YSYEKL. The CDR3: CASGKDSSNQPQHF. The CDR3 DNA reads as TGCGCCAGCGGCAAGGACAGTAGCAATCAGCCCCAGCATTTT.

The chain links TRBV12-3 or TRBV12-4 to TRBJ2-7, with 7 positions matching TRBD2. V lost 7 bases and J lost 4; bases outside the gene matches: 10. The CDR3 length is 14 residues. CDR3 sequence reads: CASTYEGREYEQYF. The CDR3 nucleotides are TGTGCCAGCACCTACGAAGGGAGGGAGTACGAGCAGTACTTC.

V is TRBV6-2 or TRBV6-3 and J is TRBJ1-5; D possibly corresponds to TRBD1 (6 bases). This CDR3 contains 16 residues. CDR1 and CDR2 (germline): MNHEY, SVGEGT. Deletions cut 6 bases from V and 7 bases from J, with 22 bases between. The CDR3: CASSPPRRGAGQPQHF. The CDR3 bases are TGTGCCAGCAGCCCCCCCCGCAGGGGCGCAGGACAGCCCCAGCATTTT.

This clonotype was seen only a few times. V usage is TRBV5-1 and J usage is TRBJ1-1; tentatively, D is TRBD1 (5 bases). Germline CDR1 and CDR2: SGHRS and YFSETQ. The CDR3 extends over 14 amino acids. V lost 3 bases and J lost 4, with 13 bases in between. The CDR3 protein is CASSWYRSSTEAFF. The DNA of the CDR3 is TGCGCCAGCAGCTGGTACAGGTCGAGCACTGAAGCTTTCTTT. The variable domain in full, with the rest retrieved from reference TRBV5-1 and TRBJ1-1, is KAGVTQTPRYLIKTRGQQVTLSCSPISGHRSVSWYQQTPGQGLQFLFEYFSETQRNKGNFPGRFSGRQFSNSRSEMNVSTLELGDSALYLCASSWYRSSTEAFFGQGTRLTVV.

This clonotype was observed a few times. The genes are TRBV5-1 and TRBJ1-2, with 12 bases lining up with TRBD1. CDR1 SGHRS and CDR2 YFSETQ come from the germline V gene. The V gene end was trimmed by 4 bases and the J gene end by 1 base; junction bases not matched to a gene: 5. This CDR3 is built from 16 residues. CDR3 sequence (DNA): TGCGCCAGCAGCGAAGGGACAGGGGGCCTTAACTATGGCTACACCTTC. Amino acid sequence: CASSEGTGGLNYGYTF. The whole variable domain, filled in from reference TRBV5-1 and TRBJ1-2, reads KAGVTQTPRYLIKTRGQQVTLSCSPISGHRSVSWYQQTPGQGLQFLFEYFSETQRNKGNFPGRFSGRQFSNSRSEMNVSTLELGDSALYLCASSEGTGGLNYGYTFGSGTRLTVV.

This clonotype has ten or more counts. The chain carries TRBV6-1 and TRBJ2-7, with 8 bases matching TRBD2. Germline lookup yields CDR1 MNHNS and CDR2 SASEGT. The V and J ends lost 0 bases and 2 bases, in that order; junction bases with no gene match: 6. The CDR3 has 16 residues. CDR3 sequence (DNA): TGTGCCAGCAGTGAAGCGCGGGGGGCCGGCCCCTACGAGCAGTACGTC. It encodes CASSEARGAGPYEQYV.